What follows are 29 T cell receptor beta chains derived from one specimen sequenced in a study of Ad26.COV2.S vaccination and SARS-CoV-2 variants. The treatment denotes: around 19 received Ad26.COV2.S at low or high dose, single or two shots; several received placebo; per-sample allocation not given. The samples were gathered on day 63 after the first injection of vaccine or placebo. TCRdb keeps only in-frame clones here, not all; method: immunoSEQ multiplex PCR. The sample has 200,000 to 300,000 clones; 85% to 90% are singletons. Sequences were derived from peripheral blood, sampled in a trial of Ad26.COV2.S vaccine versus placebo. The receptor source for this set is a person between 18 and 65 years old who received the Ad26.COV2.S COVID-19 vaccine or a placebo.

The chain is built from TRBV9 and TRBJ1-1; weak D call: TRBD1 (6 bases). V was trimmed by 4 bases and J by 1 base, leaving 14 bases between them. The germline V gene encodes CDR1 SGDLS and CDR2 YYNGEE. The CDR3 is 15 residues long. The CDR3 coding sequence is TGTGCCAGCAGCCTCGGACAGACAGCGAACACTGAAGCTTTCTTT. Encoded protein: CASSLGQTANTEAFF.

The V call is TRBV7-8, the J call TRBJ2-7; 12 positions match TRBD2. The J segment lost 6 bases and the V segment lost 4 bases, leaving 4 bases of the junction unmatched. The CDR3 has 14 amino acids. Germline lookup yields CDR1 SGHVS and CDR2 FQNEAQ. In DNA, the CDR3 is TGTGCCAGCAGCTCACTAGCGGGAGGAACCGAGCAGTACTTC. Its translation is CASSSLAGGTEQYF.

The gene calls are TRBV19 and TRBJ1-6; 8 bases match TRBD1. The CDR3 extends over 15 amino acids. V lost 4 bases to trimming and J lost 7 bases; unmatched junction nucleotides: 6. CDR1 and CDR2 from the germline V gene are LNHDA and SQIVND (reference sequence). The CDR3 bases are TGTGCCAGTAGTAGCGGACAGGGAAGGAATTCACCCCTCCACTTT. Its protein is CASSSGQGRNSPLHF.

V and J are TRBV5-1 and TRBJ2-7, with TRBD1 identical over 10 bases. Trimming removed 1 base from V and 7 bases from J; junction bases left unmatched: 5. Germline CDR1 and CDR2: SGHRS and YFSETQ. The CDR3 is 14 residues long. The CDR3 nucleotides are TGCGCCAGCAGCTTGTTGGACAGGGGGGAAGAGCAGTACTTC. This translates into CASSLLDRGEEQYF.

The chain is built from TRBV28 and TRBJ2-5, with TRBD1 as a possible D gene (5 bases). Trimming left V 6 bases short and J 2 bases short, with 10 bases between. The CDR3 covers 13 residues. Germline assignment: CDR1 MDHEN and CDR2 SYDVKM. CDR3 region: CASRPTAQETQYF. CDR3 coding DNA: TGTGCCAGCAGACCGACAGCTCAAGAGACCCAGTACTTC. Looking up the rest from reference TRBV28 and TRBJ2-5 gives the full variable domain: DVKVTQSSRYLVKRTGEKVFLECVQDMDHENMFWYRQDPGLGLRLIYFSYDVKMKEKGDIPEGYSVSREKKERFSLILESASTNQTSMYLCASRPTAQETQYFGPGTRLLVL.

This chain uses TRBV18 with TRBJ2-1, with 9 bases that match TRBD1. The CDR3 has 18 amino acids. CDR1 is KGHSH, CDR2 LQKENI, per germline. V dropped 3 bases and J dropped 2; count of bases not matched to a gene: 11. The CDR3 spells CASSPAGTGSPTYNEQFF. The CDR3 DNA follows: TGTGCCAGCTCACCGGCCGGGACAGGGTCCCCGACCTACAATGAGCAGTTCTTC.

The J gene is TRBJ1-2, the V gene TRBV6-1, with 7 positions matching TRBD1. V shed 0 bases and J 4 bases; nucleotides not matched to a gene: 8. The CDR3 is made up of 16 amino acids. CDR1 and CDR2 from the germline V gene are MNHNS and SASEGT. CDR3 DNA sequence: TGTGCCAGCAGTGAAGCGCGCGCAGGGGGTGGCTATGGCTACACCTTC. This translates into CASSEARAGGGYGYTF.

This chain links TRBV6-5 with TRBJ2-7; D might be TRBD2 (6 bases). Trimming shortened V by 5 bases and J by 2 bases, and 10 bases separated the two germline ends. The CDR3 extends over 13 amino acids. Germline CDR1 is MNHEY and CDR2 is SVGAGI. CDR3 sequence (DNA): TGTGCCAGCAGTCGGGGCGGGGCCTACGAGCAGTACTTC. Translating it yields CASSRGGAYEQYF.

This clone was counted between two and nine times. The rearrangement links TRBV29-1 to TRBJ1-4, with a possible D match to TRBD1 (5 bases). The CDR3 loop spans 13 amino acids. The V end lost 4 bases, the J end lost 7 bases, and 13 bases lay between the germline ends. Germline CDR1 and CDR2: SQVTM and ANQGSEA. The DNA for the CDR3 is TGCAGCGTTGGAACGGACAAGGGTGAAAAACTGTTTTTT. Its protein is CSVGTDKGEKLFF.

The chain combines TRBV5-8 with TRBJ2-1; the D gene is possibly TRBD1 (6 bases). Trimming stripped 0 bases from V and 4 bases from J, with 14 bases between. CDR1 and CDR2 from the germline V gene are SGHTS and YDEGEE. CDR3 length: 16 residues. The CDR3 sequence: CASSLEDSSYYNEQFF. In DNA form, the CDR3 reads TGTGCCAGCAGCTTGGAGGACAGCTCGTATTACAATGAGCAGTTCTTC.

The rearrangement joins TRBV7-3 to TRBJ2-5, with D unclear. The CDR3 is 13 residues long. The germline V and J ends were trimmed by 3 bases and 7 bases, with 12 bases remaining between them. Germline CDR1 and CDR2: SGHTA and FQGTGA. DNA of the CDR3: TGTGCCAGCAGCTTGACCACTGAGGCGACCCAGTACTTC. This gives the protein CASSLTTEATQYF.

The chain couples TRBV29-1 to TRBJ2-7, with 7 positions matching TRBD2. The CDR3 contains 12 residues. The germline gives CDR1 SQVTM, CDR2 ANQGSEA. J was trimmed by 0 bases and V by 7 bases; bases with no gene match: 3. The CDR3: CSGVAGSYEQYF. CDR3 in DNA: TGCAGCGGTGTAGCGGGCTCCTACGAGCAGTACTTC.

The chain employs TRBV29-1 and TRBJ2-2; D call uncertain. Germline V gives CDR1 SQVTM, CDR2 ANQGSEA. This CDR3 is built from 15 residues. Trimming took off 3 bases at V and 1 base at J, with 12 bases between the two ends. CDR3 DNA sequence: TGCAGCGTTGAGATTACGACGGTGAACACCGGGGAGCTGTTTTTT. Protein product: CSVEITTVNTGELFF.

This clone has just a few counts. The chain joins TRBV6-4 to TRBJ2-1; D not resolved. This CDR3 comprises 13 residues. Per the germline V gene, CDR1 is MRHNA and CDR2 is SNTAGT. V was cut by 4 bases and J by 2 bases, with 6 bases left in between. The CDR3 nucleotides read TGTGCCAGCAGTGCCGACACCTACAATGAGCAGTTCTTC. Its translation is CASSADTYNEQFF.

The chain combines TRBV6-5 with TRBJ2-7; TRBD2 matches at 10 bases. V was pared by 8 bases and J by 1 base, with 8 bases of the junction left unmatched. Germline assignment: CDR1 MNHEY and CDR2 SVGAGI. This CDR3 spans 15 amino acids. The CDR3 loop is CASDSLSGGSYEQYF. For the CDR3, the DNA is TGTGCCAGCGATAGCCTTAGCGGGGGGTCCTACGAGCAGTACTTC.

This chain connects TRBV6-6 to TRBJ2-5, with a weak D call TRBD1 (6 bases). The length of the CDR3 is 15 residues. The V end was cut by 7 bases, the J end by 2 bases, with 17 bases between. From germline, CDR1 is MNHNY and CDR2 SVGAGI (reference sequence). The CDR3: CASTKGDPVQETQYF. The CDR3 DNA follows: TGTGCCAGCACCAAGGGGGACCCCGTTCAAGAGACCCAGTACTTC.

As concerns this clone: At the DNA level, this CDR3 is encoded by other sequences in the same sample as well. The V call is TRBV9, the J call TRBJ2-5; 9 nucleotides match TRBD2. In germline, CDR1 is SGDLS, CDR2 YYNGEE. The CDR3 covers 15 residues. After removal of 0 bases from V and 5 bases from J, the junction contained 5 bases not matched to a gene. The CDR3 DNA is TGTGCCAGCAGCGTAGATGGCGGGGGGGCCGAGACCCAGTACTTC. Encoded protein: CASSVDGGGAETQYF.

J is TRBJ2-1 and V is TRBV4-1, with 9 bases that match TRBD1. The germline CDR1 and CDR2 sequences are MGHRA and YSYEKL. V dropped 3 bases and J dropped 8; count of bases not matched to a gene: 17. There are 18 residues in the CDR3. The CDR3 coding sequence is TGCGCCAGCAGCCAGTATCATCCGGGGACAGGGCCTGGGGATGAGCAGTTCTTC. Translation gives CASSQYHPGTGPGDEQFF.

The chain recombines TRBV6-6 with TRBJ1-3; possibly TRBD1 for D (5 bases). The CDR3 has 16 amino acids. Deletions cut 5 bases from V and 0 bases from J, with 14 bases between. CDR1 is MNHNY, CDR2 SVGAGI, per germline (reference sequence). CDR3 in amino acids: CASSPGLGTSGNTIYF. The DNA of the CDR3 is TGTGCCAGCAGTCCCGGGCTAGGGACCTCTGGAAACACCATATATTTT.

This chain uses TRBV6-2 or TRBV6-3 with TRBJ2-3; D may match TRBD1 or TRBD2 (5 bases each). The CDR3 runs 16 residues. Germline loops: CDR1 MNHEY, CDR2 SVGEGT. Trimming pared 4 bases from V and 5 bases from J, leaving 19 bases between. The CDR3 DNA is TGTGCCAGCAGTTCCCCTCGGGGCAGGGTACGAGATACGCAGTATTTT. Protein sequence: CASSSPRGRVRDTQYF.

This sequence joins TRBV30 and TRBJ1-4; no definite D call. V was shortened by 3 bases and J by 0 bases, with 8 bases between the two germline ends. Germline CDR1 and CDR2: GTSNPN and SVGIG (reference sequence). The CDR3 extends over 14 amino acids. In DNA, the CDR3 is TGTGCCTGGAGCCTGGGTGCAACTAATGAAAAACTGTTTTTT. The encoded protein is CAWSLGATNEKLFF.

Written as DNA, the CDR3 is TGTGCCAGCAGCTTAGGGTTAGGGGGCTCCTACAATGAGCAGTTCTTC. This encodes CASSLGLGGSYNEQFF. The chain is built from TRBV7-9 and TRBJ2-1; possible D gene TRBD1, 6 bases. V was trimmed by 1 base and J by 0 bases, leaving 10 bases between them. The CDR3 runs 16 residues. Germline values: CDR1 SEHNR, CDR2 FQNEAQ (reference sequence).

The chain has TRBV27 and TRBJ2-7; 8 positions agree with TRBD1. Per the germline V gene, CDR1 is MNHEY and CDR2 is SMNVEV (reference sequence). V lost 0 bases and J lost 2; bases outside the gene matches: 3. CDR3 length: 15 amino acids. This CDR3 is CASSLSGQGPYEQYF. CDR3 nucleotide sequence: TGTGCCAGCAGTTTATCTGGACAGGGCCCCTACGAGCAGTACTTC.

The chain is built from TRBV12-3 or TRBV12-4 and TRBJ2-1; D is ambiguous. The V end was cut by 7 bases, the J end by 6 bases, with 13 bases between. The CDR3 sequence is 13 residues long. CDR3 sequence (DNA): TGTGCCAGCACCTCCTATAACCGCAATGAGCAGTTCTTC. It specifies CASTSYNRNEQFF.

V and J are TRBV9 and TRBJ1-1; D is unresolved. The CDR3 length is 14 residues. Trimming removed 0 bases at V and 0 bases at J, with 6 bases between. CDR1 and CDR2 (germline): SGDLS, YYNGEE. The DNA for the CDR3 is TGTGCCAGCAGCGTAGACCCTTTGAACACTGAAGCTTTCTTT. The encoded protein is CASSVDPLNTEAFF.

The V gene is TRBV5-4, the J gene TRBJ1-2; the D gene is possibly TRBD1 (6 bases). Trimming cost V 0 bases and J 4 bases, with 13 bases left between them. The CDR3 length is 15 residues. Per germline, CDR1 SGHNT and CDR2 YYREEE (reference sequence). In DNA form, the CDR3 reads TGTGCCAGCAGCTTGGCCTCCGGCAGGGGCTATGGCTACACCTTC. Translated: CASSLASGRGYGYTF.

The chain couples TRBV7-4 to TRBJ2-7; D unresolved. CDR1 and CDR2 (germline): SGHVT, SQSDAQ. This CDR3 contains 11 residues. The V gene lost 5 bases and the J gene lost 6 bases, with 8 bases spanning the gap. CDR3 nucleotide sequence: TGTGCCAGCAGCCTACGGGCCGAGCAGTACTTC. Protein product: CASSLRAEQYF.

The J gene is TRBJ2-2, the V gene TRBV19; D might be TRBD1 (5 bases). The germline gives CDR1 LNHDA, CDR2 SQIVND (reference sequence). Trimming pared 7 bases from V and 0 bases from J, leaving 12 bases between. This CDR3 spans 15 amino acids. In nucleotides, the CDR3 is TGTGCCAGTATTAGGGGCCATTCGAACACCGGGGAGCTGTTTTTT. It codes for CASIRGHSNTGELFF.

The J gene is TRBJ1-1, the V gene TRBV6-6; TRBD1 matches at 9 bases. Looked up from germline, CDR1 is MNHNY and CDR2 is SVGAGI (reference sequence). There are 16 residues in the CDR3. V shed 5 bases, J shed 2 bases, and the junction held 9 bases outside the gene matches. CDR3 region: CASSTDRGRINTEAFF. The CDR3 nucleotides read TGTGCCAGCAGTACGGACAGGGGCCGTATTAACACTGAAGCTTTCTTT.